The source of this T cell receptor beta chain is a study of blood T cell repertoires in COVID-19. Enrolled through a virtual design, the participants were between 18 and 89 years of age and came from fewer than 30 US areas. Looked up from germline, CDR1 is SGHNT and CDR2 is YYREEE (reference sequence). This CDR3 is built from 14 residues. J gave up 5 bases and V 0 bases, and 3 bases lay outside the gene matches. Method: immunoSEQ multiplex PCR; TCRdb's copy keeps in-frame clones and lacks some. The table includes some 150,000 clones, approximately 87% detected once. The specimen was PBMCs or T cells enriched from blood (not recorded which). The TCR comes from a woman aged 45-65 years who had recovered from COVID-19. The chain joins TRBV5-4 to TRBJ1-2; TRBD1 agrees at 8 bases. CDR3 protein: CASSLDRGGYGYTF. The CDR3 DNA follows: TGTGCCAGCAGCTTGGACAGGGGGGGGTATGGCTACACCTTC.